The next 25 T cell receptor beta chains were all read from a single sample in a study of T-cell reconstitution after alpha-beta-depleted transplantation in children. A library of TCRbeta sequences, prepared with unique molecular identifiers, was generated. TCRdb re-called the PCR reads with MiXCR, one entry per CDR3 protein. Of around 250,000 distinct CDR3 sequences listed, about 26% were seen once; the top ten hold about 2.6%. Sequenced material: PBMCs, taken before TCRalphabeta/CD19-depleted stem cell transplant. All receptors come from a girl aged 2-15 years with Fanconi anemia, due to receive a stem cell transplant.

The genes are TRBV2 and TRBJ2-7; D might be TRBD2 (5 bases). With 6 bases removed from V and 5 bases from J, the gap between germline ends came to 17 bases. Per the germline V gene, CDR1 is SNHLY and CDR2 is FYNNEI. The CDR3 runs 14 residues. The CDR3 here is CASRVPTRSDEQYF. CDR3 nucleotide sequence: TGTGCCAGCAGGGTACCCACTAGGTCGGACGAGCAGTACTTC.

This clonotype was observed a few times. The chain employs TRBV4-2 and TRBJ2-5, with 14 bases matching TRBD2. The V and J ends lost 2 bases and 5 bases, in that order; junction bases with no gene match: 10. CDR1 is LGHNA and CDR2 is YNFKEQ in the germline V gene. CDR3 length: 18 residues. The CDR3 DNA reads TGTGCCAGCAGCCAACCTCCGGGACTAGCGGGAGAAGTTGAGACCCAGTACTTC. It is translated as CASSQPPGLAGEVETQYF.

The table lists this clonotype with many counts. The chain links TRBV5-1 to TRBJ2-2; TRBD1 agrees at 9 bases. The trim removed 3 bases at V and 6 bases at J, leaving 6 bases unmatched. Germline CDR1 reads SGHRS; CDR2 reads YFSETQ. This CDR3 has 15 amino acids. The CDR3 DNA is TGCGCCAGCAGCTCAGGACAGGGGTTGGCCGGGGAGCTGTTTTTT. Translating it yields CASSSGQGLAGELFF.

This clonotype was found many times. The chain recombines TRBV28 with TRBJ1-2; D remains ambiguous. Per germline, CDR1 MDHEN and CDR2 SYDVKM. Trimming shortened V by 3 bases and J by 7 bases, and 6 bases separated the two germline ends. The CDR3 is 11 residues long. CDR3 bases: TGTGCCAGCAGTTTTCTATCTGGCTACACCTTC. This gives the protein CASSFLSGYTF.

This clonotype was detected a few times. The V call is TRBV5-1, the J call TRBJ1-2; no reliable D call. V was trimmed by 0 bases and J by 4 bases, leaving 10 bases between them. The CDR3 runs to 14 residues. Per the germline V gene, CDR1 is SGHRS and CDR2 is YFSETQ. CDR3 coding DNA: TGCGCCAGCAGCTTGGAACCGAAGATCTATGGCTACACCTTC. It translates to CASSLEPKIYGYTF.

The chain couples TRBV18 to TRBJ2-3; D is ambiguous. Germline CDR1 reads KGHSH; CDR2 reads LQKENI. V was trimmed by 2 bases and J by 2 bases, leaving 5 bases between them. The CDR3 is 13 residues long. In nucleotides, the CDR3 is TGTGCCAGCTCACCAGGGAACACAGATACGCAGTATTTT. It yields the protein CASSPGNTDTQYF.

This clonotype was seen repeatedly, ten times or more. CDR3 DNA: TGCAGCGTGACACATAGCGTGGCGGACTCCTACAATGAGCAGTTCTTC. This codes for CSVTHSVADSYNEQFF. The chain joins TRBV29-1 to TRBJ2-1; weak D call: TRBD2 (5 bases). Germline loops: CDR1 SQVTM, CDR2 ANQGSEA. This CDR3 is built from 16 residues. V lost 6 bases, J lost 0 bases, and 18 bases lay in between.

At least ten counts were recorded for this clonotype. J is TRBJ2-3 and V is TRBV27, with TRBD2 identical over 8 bases. Trimming cost V 3 bases and J 4 bases; bases outside gene matches: 3. From germline, CDR1 is MNHEY and CDR2 SMNVEV (reference sequence). The CDR3 contains 14 residues. The CDR3 DNA sequence: TGTGCCAGCAGTTTCCGGGGGGGCCCAGATACGCAGTATTTT. Translating gives CASSFRGGPDTQYF.

The J gene is TRBJ2-7, the V gene TRBV7-2; possibly TRBD1 for D (6 bases). Germline CDR1 reads SGHTA; CDR2 reads FQGNSA. CDR3 length equals 15 residues. V was pared by 2 bases and J by 0 bases, with 11 bases between. Here the CDR3 reads CASSLQGTNSYEQYF. CDR3 coding DNA: TGTGCCAGCAGCTTACAGGGGACAAACTCCTACGAGCAGTACTTC.

In DNA form, the CDR3 reads TGTGCCAGCAGTTTAGGGTTACCCCTCCACTTT. Its translation: CASSLGLPLHF. The chain recombines TRBV28 with TRBJ1-6; the D is unclear. Germline V gene sequence: CDR1 MDHEN, CDR2 SYDVKM. The CDR3 contains 11 residues. V lost 2 bases, J lost 12 bases, and 5 bases lay in between. Using reference TRBV28 and TRBJ1-6 for the parts outside the CDR3, the full variable domain is DVKVTQSSRYLVKRTGEKVFLECVQDMDHENMFWYRQDPGLGLRLIYFSYDVKMKEKGDIPEGYSVSREKKERFSLILESASTNQTSMYLCASSLGLPLHFGNGTRLTVT.

This clonotype was detected a few times. The chain recombines TRBV9 with TRBJ2-3; 7 nucleotides align to TRBD2. The CDR3 totals 14 residues. Germline V gene sequence: CDR1 SGDLS, CDR2 YYNGEE. The J segment lost 3 bases and the V segment lost 0 bases, leaving 1 base of the junction unmatched. CDR3 nucleotides: TGTGCCAGCAGCGTAGAGGGAGGGACAGATACGCAGTATTTT. It specifies CASSVEGGTDTQYF. Combining the CDR3 with reference TRBV9 and TRBJ2-3 gives the whole variable domain DSGVTQTPKHLITATGQRVTLRCSPRSGDLSVYWYQQSLDQGLQFLIQYYNGEERAKGNILERFSAQQFPDLHSELNLSSLELGDSALYFCASSVEGGTDTQYFGPGTRLTVL.

This clonotype was picked up a small number of times. The V gene is TRBV20-1, the J gene TRBJ2-5; D possibly uses TRBD1 or TRBD2 (5 bases each). Germline CDR1 is DFQATT and CDR2 is SNEGSKA (reference sequence). The V end was cut by 4 bases, the J end by 1 base, with 16 bases between. This CDR3 region has 15 residues. As DNA, the CDR3 is TGCAGTGCTATGACACCCAGGGCGGGCCAAGAGACCCAGTACTTC. It translates to CSAMTPRAGQETQYF.

This clonotype was detected ten times or more. V gene TRBV20-1 combines with J gene TRBJ2-1; the D gene is possibly TRBD2 (5 bases). The germline V gene encodes CDR1 DFQATT and CDR2 SNEGSKA (reference sequence). The CDR3 extends over 18 amino acids. V was shortened by 0 bases and J by 0 bases, with 18 bases between the two germline ends. The CDR3 DNA follows: TGCAGTGCTAGAGATCCCGATACTAGGACCCTCTCCTACAATGAGCAGTTCTTC. Translating it yields CSARDPDTRTLSYNEQFF.

This clonotype was counted between two and nine times. The chain uses TRBV25-1 and TRBJ2-1, with D maybe TRBD2 (5 bases). V lost 8 bases and J lost 9, with 26 bases in between. The CDR3 has 16 amino acids. Per germline, CDR1 MGHDK and CDR2 SYGVNS. CDR3 protein: CASVPLPAVWVGEQFF. Here the CDR3 DNA reads TGTGCCAGCGTTCCCCTCCCAGCGGTCTGGGTGGGTGAGCAGTTCTTC.

The J gene is TRBJ1-1, the V gene TRBV29-1, with D perhaps TRBD1 (5 bases). V lost 3 bases and J lost 6, with 11 bases in between. CDR3 length: 12 amino acids. Germline CDR1 reads SQVTM; CDR2 reads ANQGSEA. In DNA, the CDR3 is TGCAGCGTTGAGGGTTGGGGGGCTGAAGCTTTCTTT. Residues: CSVEGWGAEAFF.

This clonotype occurred once. The chain employs TRBV21-1 and TRBJ2-1; the DNA was not compared with TRBD2, the D call given in the table. TRBV21-1 represents a pseudogene. The CDR3 contains 17 residues. The CDR3 DNA is TGTGCCAGCAGCAAACTGGAACTAGCGGCCCTTCAAGGTGTGCAGTTCTTC. This encodes CASSKLELAALQGVQFF.

This clonotype was recorded at least ten times. The chain couples TRBV6-2 or TRBV6-3 to TRBJ2-2; D remains unclear. Germline CDR1 reads MNHEY; CDR2 reads SVGEGT. The V and J ends lost 4 bases and 6 bases respectively, with 3 bases between them. CDR3 length: 11 residues. DNA for the CDR3: TGTGCCAGCAGTTCGGCCGGGGAGCTGTTTTTT. Amino acid sequence: CASSSAGELFF.

The chain carries TRBV10-1 and TRBJ2-2; D is ambiguous. The V gene lost 4 bases and the J gene lost 5 bases, with 5 bases spanning the gap. This CDR3 region has 12 residues. CDR1 is WNHNN, CDR2 SYGVQD, per germline (reference sequence). Written as DNA, the CDR3 is TGCGCCAGCAGTGGACCGACCGGGGAGCTGTTTTTT. Its protein product is CASSGPTGELFF.

This clonotype has at least ten counts. J is TRBJ2-5 and V is TRBV29-1, with D possibly TRBD1 on 6 matching bases. The V and J ends lost 7 bases and 5 bases respectively, with 17 bases between them. Germline lookup yields CDR1 SQVTM and CDR2 ANQGSEA. This CDR3 is built from 13 residues. This CDR3 is CSGAYRVGETQYF. CDR3 DNA: TGCAGCGGCGCCTACAGGGTGGGGGAGACCCAGTACTTC. Full variable domain (remainder filled in from reference TRBV29-1 and TRBJ2-5): SAVISQKPSRDICQRGTSLTIQCQVDSQVTMMFWYRQQPGQSLTLIATANQGSEATYESGFVIDKFPISRPNLTFSTLTVSNMSPEDSSIYLCSGAYRVGETQYFGPGTRLLVL.

The gene calls are TRBV20-1 and TRBJ2-3; 10 positions match TRBD1. CDR1 DFQATT and CDR2 SNEGSKA come from the germline V gene (reference sequence). The V gene end was trimmed by 3 bases and the J gene end by 4 bases; junction bases not matched to a gene: 4. The CDR3 sequence is 14 residues long. The CDR3 protein is CSARDRGFADTQYF. As DNA, the CDR3 is TGCAGTGCTAGGGACAGGGGGTTCGCAGATACGCAGTATTTT.

In its sample, this clonotype was seen a few times. V usage is TRBV9 and J usage is TRBJ2-1; 9 bases fit TRBD1. The CDR3 runs 18 residues. Germline assignment: CDR1 SGDLS and CDR2 YYNGEE. The junction had 12 bases not matched to a gene; V was cut back by 0 bases and J by 5 bases. The CDR3 DNA reads as TGTGCCAGCAGCGTAGAAAGCCGGAACTACAGGGGGCACAATGAGCAGTTCTTC. Residues: CASSVESRNYRGHNEQFF. The whole variable domain, remainder taken from reference TRBV9 and TRBJ2-1, is DSGVTQTPKHLITATGQRVTLRCSPRSGDLSVYWYQQSLDQGLQFLIQYYNGEERAKGNILERFSAQQFPDLHSELNLSSLELGDSALYFCASSVESRNYRGHNEQFFGPGTRLTVL.

V usage is TRBV7-3 and J usage is TRBJ2-1; 8 nucleotides agree with TRBD2. Germline V lookup: CDR1 SGHTA, CDR2 FQGTGA. The CDR3 contains 17 residues. The J segment lost 6 bases and the V segment lost 1 base, leaving 11 bases of the junction unmatched. The CDR3 is CASSLRGGLGVSNEQFF. The CDR3 region has the DNA TGTGCCAGCAGCTTAAGGGGGGGACTAGGCGTTTCCAATGAGCAGTTCTTC.

This clonotype was observed at least ten times. The rearrangement uses TRBV28 and TRBJ2-7; tentative D call: TRBD1 (6 bases). Germline-derived CDR1 and CDR2 are MDHEN and SYDVKM. Trimming left V 10 bases short and J 0 bases short, with 13 bases between. This CDR3 is 13 amino acids long. DNA for the CDR3: TGTGCCACCACAGGGCACCTCTCCTACGAGCAGTACTTC. Its translation: CATTGHLSYEQYF.

The chain carries TRBV29-1 and TRBJ1-1; D gene uncertain. The germline CDR1 and CDR2 sequences are SQVTM and ANQGSEA. The CDR3 covers 10 residues. Trimming shortened V by 4 bases and J by 3 bases, and 3 bases separated the two germline ends. CDR3 sequence (DNA): TGCAGCGTTGGACACACTGAAGCTTTCTTT. This translates into CSVGHTEAFF.

This clonotype was observed once. The chain has TRBV6-1 and TRBJ1-2; 11 bases are a match to TRBD1. The CDR3 runs to 14 residues. Germline assignment: CDR1 MNHNS and CDR2 SASEGT. J was trimmed by 5 bases and V by 6 bases; bases with no gene match: 5. The chain's CDR3 is CASRDRGRGYGYTF. CDR3 sequence (DNA): TGTGCCAGCAGGGACAGGGGGCGCGGATATGGCTACACCTTC.